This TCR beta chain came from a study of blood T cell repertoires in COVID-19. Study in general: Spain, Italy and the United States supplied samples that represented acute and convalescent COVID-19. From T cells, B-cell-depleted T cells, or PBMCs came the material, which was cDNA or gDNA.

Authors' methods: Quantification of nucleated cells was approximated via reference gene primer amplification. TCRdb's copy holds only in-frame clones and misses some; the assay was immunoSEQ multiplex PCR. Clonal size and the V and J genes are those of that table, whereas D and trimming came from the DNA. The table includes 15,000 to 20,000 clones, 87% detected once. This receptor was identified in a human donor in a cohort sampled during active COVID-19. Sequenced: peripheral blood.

The CDR3 nucleotides read TGTGCCAGCAGCGTCGATCCAGACACCCACTATGGCTACACCTTC. This gives the protein CASSVDPDTHYGYTF. This rearrangement joins TRBV9 to TRBJ1-2, with unresolved D. Germline V lookup: CDR1 SGDLS, CDR2 YYNGEE. V shed 2 bases and J shed 3 bases, with 14 bases lying between them. CDR3 length equals 15 residues.